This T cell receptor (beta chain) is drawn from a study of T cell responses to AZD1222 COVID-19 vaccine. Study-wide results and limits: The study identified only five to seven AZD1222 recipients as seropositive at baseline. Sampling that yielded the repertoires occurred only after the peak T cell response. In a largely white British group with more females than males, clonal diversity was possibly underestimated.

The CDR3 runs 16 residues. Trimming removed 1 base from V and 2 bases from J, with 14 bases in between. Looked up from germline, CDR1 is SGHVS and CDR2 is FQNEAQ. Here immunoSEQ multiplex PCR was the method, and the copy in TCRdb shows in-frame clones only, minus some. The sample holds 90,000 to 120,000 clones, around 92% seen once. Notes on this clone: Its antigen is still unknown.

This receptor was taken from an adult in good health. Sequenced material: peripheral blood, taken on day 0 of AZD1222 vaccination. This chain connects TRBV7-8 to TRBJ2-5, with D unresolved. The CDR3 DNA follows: TGTGCCAGCAGCTTAGTAATATGGTTGCCACAAGAGACCCAGTACTTC. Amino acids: CASSLVIWLPQETQYF.